This is a list of T cell receptor beta chains from one sample in a study of persistence of HIV-infected CD4 T cells. These receptors' antigens are unknown. Clones were sequenced by immunoSEQ multiplex PCR, and TCRdb holds only the in-frame ones, with some missing. The sample shows about 64,000 clones, under 80% of them seen only once. Here the sequenced sample was CD4+ T cells sorted from PBMCs after approximately 20-hour stimulation, taken from a patient who received antiretroviral therapy. The origin of the receptors is an adult man with HIV who was CMV-seropositive. Both conserved end residues are trimmed from each CDR3. Fields, in order: clone size, V gene, J gene, CDR3 protein. Clone size, where shown, is once, few, many, or a class for clones that have expanded.

-	TRBV6-5	TRBJ1-4	ASSGMGNEKLF
-	TRBV21-1	TRBJ1-6	ASSSNPTGSNSPLH
few	TRBV3-1/TRBV3-2	TRBJ1-1	ASSQGAVVNTEAF
few	TRBV18	TRBJ2-3	ASSPRVGKPSTDTQY
few	TRBV6-2/TRBV6-3	TRBJ1-5	ASSLTGPQPQH
-	TRBV7-2	TRBJ1-1	ASSSRPNTEAF
-	TRBV18	TRBJ2-4	ASSPAGSGNIQY
-	TRBV3-1/TRBV3-2	TRBJ2-7	ASSQQQASYEQY
-	TRBV6-6	TRBJ1-1	ASSYKNTEAF
once	TRBV28	TRBJ1-1	ASSLTTTGEAF
-	TRBV5-6	TRBJ1-2	ASSKIGINYGYT
-	TRBV6-5	TRBJ2-7	ASSRGYEQY
-	TRBV19	TRBJ1-1	ASSPGGVNTEAF
-	TRBV4-1	TRBJ2-4	ASSQSPQGKNIQY
-	TRBV11-3	TRBJ2-1	ASSLEGTGLYNEQF
few	TRBV28	TRBJ1-1	ASTKTGALKNTEAF
-	TRBV12-3/TRBV12-4	TRBJ1-5	ASAQGGNQPQH
once	TRBV10-2	TRBJ1-3	ASSDGSSGNTIY
-	TRBV12-3/TRBV12-4	TRBJ2-5	ASSLSETQY
-	TRBV28	TRBJ2-2	ASIPDSSLKGELF
-	TRBV5-1	TRBJ2-7	ASSLGQSSYEQY
-	TRBV18	TRBJ1-1	ASSPSQGMNTEAF
-	TRBV10-3	TRBJ1-6	AISSGGTGGFIPLH
-	TRBV5-1	TRBJ1-1	ASSEQGHTEAF
-	TRBV3-1/TRBV3-2	TRBJ1-6	ASSQAGDKSPLH
-	TRBV6-5	TRBJ1-6	ASREPSHPLH
few	TRBV27	TRBJ1-5	ASSLAGGQPQH